The present entry profiles one TCR beta chain with its context. Its antigen is still unknown. This entry comes from a study of lymphopenia after photon versus proton radiotherapy. Points from the study as a whole: Post-nadir TCR diversity decline inversely tracked overall survival among those who died. After the lymphocyte nadir, photon-treated repertoires showed oligoclonal expansion, especially of CD8+ Temra cells. Survival link was tested only in deceased patients; proton benefit remains a possibility. Under photons, naive T cells and diversity fell while effector/memory populations rose.

Sequenced by immunoSEQ multiplex PCR; TCRdb stores in-frame clones only, minus some. The data contain about 26,000 clones, around 86% of them singletons. CDR1 is SGHTA and CDR2 is FQGNSA in the germline V gene. The trim removed 1 base at V and 10 bases at J, leaving 7 bases unmatched. The CDR3 is 14 amino acids. The V and J genes are TRBV7-2 and TRBJ2-5; 9 bases are shared with TRBD2. The source was peripheral blood, collected from a patient treated with photon-based radiotherapy. This receptor was identified in a woman aged 50 to 60 with pancreatic cancer. The CDR3 DNA is TGTGCCAGCAGCTTAGGGACTAGCGATGGGAGCCAGTACTTC. Translated, it gives CASSLGTSDGSQYF.